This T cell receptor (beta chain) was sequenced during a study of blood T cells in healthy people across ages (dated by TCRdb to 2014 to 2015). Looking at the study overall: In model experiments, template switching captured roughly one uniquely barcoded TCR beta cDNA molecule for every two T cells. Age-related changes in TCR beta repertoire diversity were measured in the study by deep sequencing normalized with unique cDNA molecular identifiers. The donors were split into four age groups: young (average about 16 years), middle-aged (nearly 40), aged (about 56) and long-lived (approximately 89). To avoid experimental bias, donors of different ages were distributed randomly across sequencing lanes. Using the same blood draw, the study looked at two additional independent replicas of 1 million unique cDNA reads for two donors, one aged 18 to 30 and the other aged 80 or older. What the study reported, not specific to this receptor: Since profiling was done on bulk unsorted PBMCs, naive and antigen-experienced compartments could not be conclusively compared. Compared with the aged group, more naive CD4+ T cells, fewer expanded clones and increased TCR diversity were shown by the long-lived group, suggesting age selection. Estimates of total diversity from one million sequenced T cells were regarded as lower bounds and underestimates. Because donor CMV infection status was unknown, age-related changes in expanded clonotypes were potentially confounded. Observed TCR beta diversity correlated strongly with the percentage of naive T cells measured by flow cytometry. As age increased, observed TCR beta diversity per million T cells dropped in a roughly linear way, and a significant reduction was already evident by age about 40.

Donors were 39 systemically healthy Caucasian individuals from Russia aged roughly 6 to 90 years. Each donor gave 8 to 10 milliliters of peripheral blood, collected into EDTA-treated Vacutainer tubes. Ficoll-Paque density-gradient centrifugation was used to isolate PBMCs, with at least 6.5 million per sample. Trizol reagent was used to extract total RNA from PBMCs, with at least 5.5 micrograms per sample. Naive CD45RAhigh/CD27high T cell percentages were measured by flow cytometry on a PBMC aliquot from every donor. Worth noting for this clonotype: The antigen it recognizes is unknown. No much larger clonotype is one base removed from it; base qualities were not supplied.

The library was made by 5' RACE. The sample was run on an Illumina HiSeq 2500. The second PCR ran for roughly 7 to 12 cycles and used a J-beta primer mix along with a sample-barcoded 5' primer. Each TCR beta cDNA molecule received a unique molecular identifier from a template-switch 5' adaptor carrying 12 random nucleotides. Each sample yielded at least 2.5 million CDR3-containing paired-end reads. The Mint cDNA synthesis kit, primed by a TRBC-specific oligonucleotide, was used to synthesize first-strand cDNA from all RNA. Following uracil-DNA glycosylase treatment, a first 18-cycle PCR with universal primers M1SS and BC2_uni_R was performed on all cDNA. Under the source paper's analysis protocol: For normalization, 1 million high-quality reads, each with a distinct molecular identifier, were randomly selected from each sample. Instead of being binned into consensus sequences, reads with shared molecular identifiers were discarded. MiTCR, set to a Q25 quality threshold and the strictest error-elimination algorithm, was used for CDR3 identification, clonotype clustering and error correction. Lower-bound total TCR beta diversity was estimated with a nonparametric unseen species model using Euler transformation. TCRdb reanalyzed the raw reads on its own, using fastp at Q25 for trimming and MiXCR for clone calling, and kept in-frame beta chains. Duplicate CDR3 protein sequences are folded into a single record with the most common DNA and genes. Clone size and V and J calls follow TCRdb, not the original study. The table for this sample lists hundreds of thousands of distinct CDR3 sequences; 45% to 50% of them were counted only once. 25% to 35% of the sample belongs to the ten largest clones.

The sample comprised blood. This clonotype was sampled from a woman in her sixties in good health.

The DNA sequence is given as TGTGCCAGCAGTTACGTAGTAGCTGGGGCCAACGTCCTGACTTTC. Its product reads: CASSYVVAGANVLTF. The chain is made from TRBV6-5 and TRBJ2-6, with an unclear D gene assignment. Relative to germline, V is 2 bases shorter and J is 2 bases shorter, with 7 bases between their ends. The germline V gene sets CDR1 to MNHEY and CDR2 to SVGAGI. There are 15 amino acids in the CDR3, from cysteine to phenylalanine inclusive. Only CDR3 DNA is held: 45 bases, read in frame from base 1.